The source of this T cell receptor (beta chain) is a study of graft-versus-host responses after intestinal transplantation. In germline, CDR1 is LNHDA, CDR2 SQIVND (reference sequence). V lost 9 bases to trimming and J lost 3 bases; unmatched junction nucleotides: 22. The CDR3 runs 18 residues. A word on this clone: Its antigen is undetermined.

Method: immunoSEQ multiplex PCR; TCRdb's copy keeps in-frame clones and lacks some. Of 80,000 to 90,000 clones listed, under 90% are singletons. The chain has TRBV19 and TRBJ1-1; 7 bases match TRBD1. Material: unstimulated CD4+ T cells sorted from spleen or lymph node cells, obtained before intestinal transplant. The clonotype comes from a human donor who received an intestinal transplant. CDR3 nucleotides: TGTGCCAGGGTCGACAGGGTCCCAATCAATCCGATTGACACTGAAGCTTTCTTT. Encoded protein: CARVDRVPINPIDTEAFF.